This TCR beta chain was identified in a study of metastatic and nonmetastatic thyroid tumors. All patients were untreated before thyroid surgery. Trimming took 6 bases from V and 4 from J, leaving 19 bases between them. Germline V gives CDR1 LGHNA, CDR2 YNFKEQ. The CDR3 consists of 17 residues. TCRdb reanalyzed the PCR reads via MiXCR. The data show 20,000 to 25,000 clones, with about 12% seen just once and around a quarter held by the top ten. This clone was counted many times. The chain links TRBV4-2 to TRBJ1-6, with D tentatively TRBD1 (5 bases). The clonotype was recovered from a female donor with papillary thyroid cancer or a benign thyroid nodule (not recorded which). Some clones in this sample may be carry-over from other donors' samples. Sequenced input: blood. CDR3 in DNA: TGTGCCAGCAGATCCCTATCCGGGACTCCATATAATTCACCCCTCCACTTT. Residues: CASRSLSGTPYNSPLHF.